The source of this TCR beta chain is a study of shared clonotypes between healthy human individuals. On the study more broadly: Ranging from 18 to 49 in age, donors were a couple of women and a few men.

This CDR3 has 15 amino acids. The V gene lost 4 bases and the J gene lost 0 bases, with 14 bases spanning the gap. Per the germline V gene, CDR1 is SGHRS and CDR2 is YFSETQ. Method: immunoSEQ multiplex PCR; TCRdb's copy keeps in-frame clones and lacks some. This table has around 200,000 clones, 65% to 80% appearing once. This clone has just a few counts. The chain recombines TRBV5-1 with TRBJ2-7; the D gene is possibly TRBD1 (6 bases). Sequenced input: memory CD4+ T cells sorted from blood. Specified subset: CD45RA-negative fraction. The TCR was taken from a man aged 30 to 45 in good health. CDR3 sequence reads: CASSPAPTGSYEQYF. The CDR3 bases are TGCGCCAGCAGCCCGGCTCCGACAGGCTCCTACGAGCAGTACTTC.